This T cell receptor (beta chain) was recovered during a study of glioma-infiltrating T cells. The CDR3 spans 13 residues. From germline, CDR1 is SGHTA and CDR2 FQGNSA. V lost 5 bases, J lost 4 bases, and 9 bases lay in between. Only a few counts were recorded for this clonotype. The iRepertoire nested amplicon-rescue multiplex PCR amplified TCR alpha and beta CDR3s from RNA. TCRdb ran MiXCR on the multiplex PCR reads and lists one entry per CDR3 protein. The sample yields about 140,000 distinct CDR3 sequences, approximately 40% seen once. The sample consisted of glioma tissue, nonneoplastic brain tissue, or PBMCs (not recorded which). This sequence joins TRBV7-2 and TRBJ1-3; TRBD1 is a possible D gene (6 bases). This clonotype was obtained from a human donor with low-grade glioma or glioblastoma, undergoing nonglioma brain surgery, or in good health (not recorded which). The CDR3 protein is CASSIQGGNTIYF. Here the CDR3 DNA reads TGTGCCAGCAGCATTCAGGGGGGAAACACCATATATTTT.